This passage covers 16 T cell receptor beta chains from one sample sequenced in a study of CD8 T cells in Susac syndrome. Random-hexamer reverse transcription was applied to about 0.45 to 1 ug RNA. TCRdb ran MiXCR on the immunoSEQ multiplex PCR reads and lists one entry per CDR3 protein. The sample yields more than 90,000 distinct CDR3 sequences, 85% to 95% seen once. Sequencing input: CD4+ T cells from PBMCs. These receptors were collected from a human donor with multiple sclerosis.

The chain couples TRBV4-1 to TRBJ2-1, with 7 nucleotides matching TRBD2. V dropped 0 bases and J dropped 0; count of bases not matched to a gene: 5. Germline CDR1 MGHRA, CDR2 YSYEKL. The CDR3 runs 17 residues. In nucleotides, the CDR3 is TGCGCCAGCAGCCAAGAGCGGGCTAGCGGCTCCTACAATGAGCAGTTCTTC. This gives the protein CASSQERASGSYNEQFF.

The chain combines TRBV7-2 with TRBJ1-6, with TRBD1 as a possible D gene (5 bases). Trimming took 7 bases from V and 7 from J, leaving 11 bases between them. This CDR3 has 13 residues. CDR1 and CDR2 from the germline V gene are SGHTA and FQGNSA. CDR3 DNA sequence: TGTGCCAGCAAGCGGGGCGGGAATTCACCCCTCCACTTT. Protein sequence: CASKRGGNSPLHF.

The chain has TRBV6-5 and TRBJ2-1; maybe TRBD1 (5 bases). Looked up from germline, CDR1 is MNHEY and CDR2 is SVGAGI. The CDR3 runs 16 residues. Trimming cost V 6 bases and J 0 bases, with 15 bases left between them. As DNA, the CDR3 is TGTGCCAGCAGAAACTCAGGGATGGGCTCCTACAATGAGCAGTTCTTC. Its protein is CASRNSGMGSYNEQFF.

The chain has TRBV2 and TRBJ1-2; D not certain. Between the trimmed V and J ends, which lost 2 bases and 5 bases, there was a span of 6 bases. There are 12 residues in the CDR3. Germline CDR1 is SNHLY and CDR2 is FYNNEI. CDR3 sequence: CASSEQGYGYTF. The DNA of the CDR3 is TGTGCCAGCAGTGAACAAGGGTATGGCTACACCTTC.

The chain combines TRBV2 with TRBJ1-2; no definite D call. Trimming took 6 bases from V and 7 from J, leaving 9 bases between them. The CDR3 contains 11 residues. CDR1 is SNHLY and CDR2 is FYNNEI in the germline V gene. The CDR3 DNA sequence: TGTGCCAGCAGCCCCAGCTCTGGCTACACCTTC. It is translated as CASSPSSGYTF.

This sequence joins TRBV19 and TRBJ1-2; 7 bases map to TRBD1. CDR3 size: 12 residues. CDR1 and CDR2 (germline): LNHDA, SQIVND (reference sequence). Trimming at V came to 7 bases and at J to 8 bases, leaving 7 bases not matched to a gene. This CDR3 is CASMRGPGGYTF. The CDR3 DNA reads TGTGCCAGTATGAGGGGGCCTGGAGGCTACACCTTC.

The chain is built from TRBV5-1 and TRBJ2-5, with 12 bases that match TRBD2. The CDR3 spans 15 residues. Germline loops: CDR1 SGHRS, CDR2 YFSETQ. V shed 1 base, J shed 7 bases, and the junction held 5 bases outside the gene matches. The DNA for the CDR3 is TGCGCCAGCAGCTTGACTAGCGGGGGGAGCGGGACCCAGTACTTC. This codes for CASSLTSGGSGTQYF.

V gene TRBV5-1 combines with J gene TRBJ2-3; D call uncertain. V lost 2 bases, J lost 2 bases, and 9 bases lay in between. The CDR3 consists of 14 residues. In germline, CDR1 is SGHRS, CDR2 YFSETQ. The CDR3 is CASSFEQNTDTQYF. In DNA, the CDR3 is TGCGCCAGCAGCTTCGAACAGAACACAGATACGCAGTATTTT.

V and J are TRBV12-3 or TRBV12-4 and TRBJ2-6, with a tentative D call TRBD1 (5 bases). The length of the CDR3 is 16 residues. With 0 bases removed from V and 3 bases from J, the gap between germline ends came to 9 bases. The chain's CDR3 is CASSLARRDGANVLTF. The CDR3 DNA is TGTGCCAGCAGTTTAGCGCGCAGGGATGGGGCCAACGTCCTGACTTTC.

The J gene is TRBJ2-7, the V gene TRBV19; 8 bases fit TRBD2. CDR1 is LNHDA, CDR2 SQIVND, per germline (reference sequence). With V trimmed by 3 bases and J by 5 bases, 12 bases remained unmatched. The length of the CDR3 is 16 residues. The CDR3 DNA sequence: TGTGCCAGTAGTATCGCCTTTCGGGGGGGAGGTGACGAGCAGTACTTC. Translated, it gives CASSIAFRGGGDEQYF.

This clonotype was observed once. The chain carries TRBV29-1 and TRBJ2-1, with 9 bases that match TRBD1. Germline V lookup: CDR1 SQVTM, CDR2 ANQGSEA. The V segment lost 7 bases and the J segment 6 bases; nucleotides outside the gene matches: 4. This CDR3 region has 12 residues. CDR3 sequence (DNA): TGCAGCGGGGGGACAGGGAGCAATGAGCAGTTCTTC. Translation: CSGGTGSNEQFF.

In nucleotides, the CDR3 is TGCAGCGCTTTCGAGCCGGAGACTGAAGCTTTCTTT. It is translated as CSAFEPETEAFF. V is TRBV29-1 and J is TRBJ1-1, with D unresolved. V lost 7 bases, J lost 5 bases, and 14 bases lay in between. Looked up from germline, CDR1 is SQVTM and CDR2 is ANQGSEA. CDR3 length: 12 residues.

This clonotype was seen only once. The rearrangement links TRBV7-2 to TRBJ1-4; D gene uncertain. The V and J ends lost 3 bases and 0 bases respectively, with 5 bases between them. This CDR3 comprises 14 residues. Germline lookup yields CDR1 SGHTA and CDR2 FQGNSA. The CDR3 DNA reads as TGTGCCAGCAGCTTCACTGCAACTAATGAAAAACTGTTTTTT. Translated, it gives CASSFTATNEKLFF. Using reference TRBV7-2 and TRBJ1-4 for the parts outside the CDR3, the full variable domain is GAGVSQSPSNKVTEKGKDVELRCDPISGHTALYWYRQSLGQGLEFLIYFQGNSAPDKSGLPSDRFSAERTGGSVSTLTIQRTQQEDSAVYLCASSFTATNEKLFFGSGTQLSVL.

The CDR3 DNA follows: TGTGCCAGCAGCCCAGAGGTGGGACAGGGCTATGGCTACACCTTC. Amino acid sequence: CASSPEVGQGYGYTF. The chain recombines TRBV9 with TRBJ1-2; TRBD1 agrees at 9 bases. The CDR3 runs to 15 residues. CDR1 is SGDLS, CDR2 YYNGEE, per germline. With 4 bases clipped from V and 4 bases from J, the junction kept 8 bases outside the gene matches.

In regard to this clonotype: The germline gene is not matched at one end of the junction; a read error may be the cause. The chain has TRBV18 and TRBJ1-1; a possible D gene is TRBD1 (6 bases). This CDR3 has 15 residues. Germline CDR1 and CDR2: KGHSH and LQKENI. The CDR3 spells CASSPRDTSNTEVFF. Written as DNA, the CDR3 is TGTGCCAGCTCACCACGGGACACTTCGAACACTGAAGTTTTCTTT.

The chain links TRBV9 to TRBJ2-6; D is perhaps TRBD1 or TRBD2 (5 bases each). The CDR3 loop spans 17 amino acids. With 1 base removed from V and 0 bases from J, the gap between germline ends came to 11 bases. The germline gives CDR1 SGDLS, CDR2 YYNGEE. CDR3 nucleotides: TGTGCCAGCAGCGTACGAGGGACGAACTCTGGGGCCAACGTCCTGACTTTC. The encoded protein is CASSVRGTNSGANVLTF. The variable domain in full, with the rest retrieved from reference TRBV9 and TRBJ2-6, is DSGVTQTPKHLITATGQRVTLRCSPRSGDLSVYWYQQSLDQGLQFLIQYYNGEERAKGNILERFSAQQFPDLHSELNLSSLELGDSALYFCASSVRGTNSGANVLTFGAGSRLTVL.